The entry that follows covers one T cell receptor (beta chain) sequence. The antigen is unknown. The sample is drawn from a study of T cell repertoires in cytomegalovirus infection. Trimming removed 5 bases from V and 6 bases from J, with 11 bases in between. The CDR3 consists of 13 residues. Looked up from germline, CDR1 is SGHVS and CDR2 is FNYEAQ. General study findings and limits: HLA-C-restricted CMV-specific TCR beta clonotypes were dominant in the ex vivo response.

MiXCR, applied by TCRdb to the reads, yields one record per CDR3 protein. Counted here are 200,000 to 250,000 distinct CDR3 sequences, around 35% occurring once; the ten biggest clones make up 55% to 70%. The TCR comes from a human donor in good health (CMV status not recorded). Some clones in this sample may be carry-over from other donors' samples. This specimen was CD8+ T cells from cultured PBMCs, taken from culture after CMV antigen stimulation. V is TRBV7-6 and J is TRBJ2-1; D possibly corresponds to TRBD1 (6 bases). CDR3 nucleotide sequence: TGTGCCAGCAGCCCTCTACAGGGCAATGAGCAGTTCTTC. Translation gives CASSPLQGNEQFF.